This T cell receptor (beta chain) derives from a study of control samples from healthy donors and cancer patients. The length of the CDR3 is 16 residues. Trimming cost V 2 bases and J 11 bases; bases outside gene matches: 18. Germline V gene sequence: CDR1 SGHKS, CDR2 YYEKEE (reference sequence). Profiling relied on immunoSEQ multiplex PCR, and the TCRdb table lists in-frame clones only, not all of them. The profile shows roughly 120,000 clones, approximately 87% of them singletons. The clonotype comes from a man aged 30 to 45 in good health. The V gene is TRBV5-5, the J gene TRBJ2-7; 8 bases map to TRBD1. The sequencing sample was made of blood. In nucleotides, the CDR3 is TGTGCCAGCAGCTTAGGGATTCAGGGGGCGTCGGATCCCAAGTACTTC. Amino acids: CASSLGIQGASDPKYF.